This TCR beta chain was sequenced in a study of T cells after yellow fever vaccination. Regarding the study as a whole: It was a small share of clonotypes that appeared in both CD4 and CD8 compartments.

The CDR3 loop spans 16 amino acids. J was trimmed by 7 bases and V by 4 bases; bases with no gene match: 11. Germline CDR1 reads LGHNA; CDR2 reads YNFKEQ. A 5'RACE template-switching step, the method used to make TCR cDNA, added a universal primer site and UMIs. TCRdb independently ran MiXCR on the 5' RACE reads; one entry per CDR3 protein. The data contain about 310,000 distinct CDR3 sequences, roughly 4% of them singletons. Comments on this clonotype: Its antigen is not known.

This specimen consisted of PBMCs, obtained on the day of the yellow fever booster vaccination. This TCR was recovered from a man between 18 and 35 years old who received the YFV17D yellow fever vaccine. The chain combines TRBV4-2 with TRBJ2-2, with TRBD2 identical over 8 bases. For the CDR3, the DNA is TGTGCCAGCAGCCCTCGGGAGTTAGCGGGGAGCGGGGAGCTGTTTTTT. The encoded protein is CASSPRELAGSGELFF.